The following is a TCR beta chain sequence with its context. Antigen: not known. Enough DNA from normal breast tissue often took about 95-330 mg. This specimen comes from a study of early stage breast cancer tumors. Study details: About 10-fold was the mean read coverage per sample.

This CDR3 has 17 residues. The junction had 12 bases not matched to a gene; V was cut back by 4 bases and J by 3 bases. Germline loops: CDR1 MGHRA, CDR2 YSYEKL. Sequenced by immunoSEQ multiplex PCR; TCRdb stores in-frame clones only, minus some. The sample includes 6,000 or so clones, around 84% of them seen just once. Study-wide results and limits: Tumors had approximately 2.4-fold higher T cell density than normal breast. Enriched TCRB sequences shared across patients were mostly commonly generated sequences.

Sequencing was performed on normal breast tissue next to the tumor. This sequence originates from a person between 65 and 79 years old with breast cancer. This chain joins TRBV4-1 and TRBJ2-1; 7 bases are shared with TRBD1. The CDR3 region has the DNA TGCGCCAGCAGCCCCAGACAGGGTAAGAGCCTCTACAATGAGCAGTTCTTC. This translates into CASSPRQGKSLYNEQFF.